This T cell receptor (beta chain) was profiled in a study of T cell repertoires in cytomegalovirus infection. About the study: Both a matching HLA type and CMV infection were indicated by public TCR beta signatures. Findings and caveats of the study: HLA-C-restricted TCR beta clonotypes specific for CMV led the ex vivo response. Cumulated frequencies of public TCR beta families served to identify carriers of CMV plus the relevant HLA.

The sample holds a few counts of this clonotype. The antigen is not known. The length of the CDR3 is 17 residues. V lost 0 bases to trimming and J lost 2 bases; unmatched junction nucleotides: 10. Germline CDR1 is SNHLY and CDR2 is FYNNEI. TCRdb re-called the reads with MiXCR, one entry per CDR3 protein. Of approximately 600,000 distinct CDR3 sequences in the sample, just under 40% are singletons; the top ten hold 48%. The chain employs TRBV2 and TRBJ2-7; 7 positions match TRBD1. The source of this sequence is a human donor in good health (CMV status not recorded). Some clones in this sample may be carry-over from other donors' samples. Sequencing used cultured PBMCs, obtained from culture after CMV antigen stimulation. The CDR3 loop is CASSEATRTGTTYEQYF. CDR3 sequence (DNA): TGTGCCAGCAGTGAAGCGACCCGGACAGGTACAACCTACGAGCAGTACTTC. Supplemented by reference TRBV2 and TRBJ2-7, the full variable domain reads EPEVTQTPSHQVTQMGQEVILRCVPISNHLYFYWYRQILGQKVEFLVSFYNNEISEKSEIFDDQFSVERPDGSNFTLKIRSTKLEDSAMYFCASSEATRTGTTYEQYFGPGTRLTVT.